This T cell receptor beta chain was documented in a study of blood T cell repertoires in COVID-19. On the study more broadly: Material from acute and convalescent COVID-19 was sourced from the United States, Italy and Spain. Sources were T cells, B-cell-depleted T cells, or PBMCs; the material itself was cDNA or gDNA.

Either two negative PCRs, clearance, or symptom resolution qualified Cohort 3 donors as recovered. Original handling: By means of reference gene primer amplification, nucleated cell counts were estimated. Repertoires were generated with immunoSEQ multiplex PCR, while TCRdb's copy carries only in-frame clones and drops some. The DNA gave D and trimming, while V, J and clone size come from that table. The sample carries some 250,000 clones, 70% to 85% recorded once. The sample consisted of PBMCs or T cells enriched from blood (not recorded which). The clonotype was recovered from a man aged 40-49 years who had recovered from COVID-19.

DNA of the CDR3: TGTGCCAGCAGCCAGGAAGCGGGTTCCCGGGGAAATGAGCAGTTCTTC. Its translation is CASSQEAGSRGNEQFF. The rearrangement uses TRBV3-1 (or the pseudogene TRBV3-2) and TRBJ2-1, with a weak D call TRBD2 (6 bases). The CDR3 consists of 16 residues. Germline CDR1 LGHDT, CDR2 YNNKEL (reference sequence). Trimming left V 3 bases short and J 7 bases short, with 19 bases between.